The next 13 T cell receptor beta chains were all read from a single sample in a study of T cells in Graves' hyperthyroidism and ophthalmopathy. RNA transcripts gave rise to amplified TCR beta CDR3 regions. First-round RT-PCR with HTBI primers amplified the TCR CDR3 region. Each CDR3 protein is one row after TCRdb ran MiXCR on the multiplex PCR reads. Of 530,000 or so distinct CDR3 sequences detected, about 45% appear once; the ten largest clones hold approximately 7.5%. The material sequenced was peripheral blood or thyroid tissue (not recorded which). The receptors here all came from a woman under 30 with Graves' hyperthyroidism.

The table lists this clonotype with many counts. The V gene is TRBV7-2, the J gene TRBJ2-1; D ambiguous. Germline lookup yields CDR1 SGHTA and CDR2 FQGNSA. The germline V and J ends were trimmed by 3 bases and 1 base, with 10 bases remaining between them. CDR3 length: 15 residues. CDR3 nucleotide sequence: TGTGCCAGCAGCTTTCATGGTAGTTCCTACAATGAGCAGTTCTTC. It codes for CASSFHGSSYNEQFF.

The table lists this clonotype with a few counts. The chain uses TRBV20-1 and TRBJ2-5; D remains unclear. The V and J ends lost 0 bases and 5 bases respectively, with 10 bases between them. This CDR3 comprises 13 residues. Germline assignment: CDR1 DFQATT and CDR2 SNEGSKA (reference sequence). CDR3 sequence reads: CSARDGQAETQYF. In DNA form, the CDR3 reads TGCAGTGCTAGAGATGGGCAGGCGGAGACCCAGTACTTC.

This clonotype showed up many times. The V and J genes are TRBV11-1 and TRBJ2-5; D not certain. The CDR3 is made up of 15 amino acids. Trimming took off 5 bases at V and 5 bases at J, with 18 bases between the two ends. Germline CDR1 SGHAT, CDR2 FQDESV (reference sequence). The chain's CDR3 is CASSKGRLVQETQYF. The DNA for the CDR3 is TGTGCCAGCAGCAAAGGACGCCTCGTACAGGAGACCCAGTACTTC.

CDR3 nucleotide sequence: TGTGCCAGCAGTGAAACTAGCGGGGGCCAAGAGACCCAGTACTTC. Protein sequence: CASSETSGGQETQYF. This chain links TRBV6-1 with TRBJ2-7; 11 bases are a match to TRBD2. The end of the DNA fits TRBJ2-5 better, so the J call may be wrong. This CDR3 spans 15 amino acids. Germline assignment: CDR1 MNHNS and CDR2 SASEGT.

The V gene is TRBV29-1, the J gene TRBJ2-5, with 15 bases identical to TRBD2. Trimming took 6 bases from V and 4 from J; bases not matched to a gene: 12. CDR1 SQVTM and CDR2 ANQGSEA come from the germline V gene. This CDR3 contains 17 residues. CDR3 amino acids: CSVATGLAGGPRETQYF. The CDR3 DNA follows: TGCAGCGTCGCTACTGGACTAGCGGGGGGGCCAAGAGAGACCCAGTACTTC.

This clonotype was picked up many times. This sequence joins TRBV6-5 and TRBJ1-4; D gene uncertain. The germline V and J ends were trimmed by 7 bases and 7 bases, with 13 bases remaining between them. Germline loops: CDR1 MNHEY, CDR2 SVGAGI. The CDR3 spans 13 residues. CDR3 coding DNA: TGTGCCAGCAAAAGGACCTCGGGTGAAAAACTGTTTTTT. This sequence encodes CASKRTSGEKLFF.

V is TRBV7-9 and J is TRBJ1-2; D gene ambiguous. From germline, CDR1 is SEHNR and CDR2 FQNEAQ (reference sequence). The CDR3 consists of 12 residues. V was pared by 5 bases and J by 8 bases, with 12 bases between. The CDR3 is CASSTRTSGYTF. DNA of the CDR3: TGTGCCAGCAGCACCCGGACTAGCGGCTACACCTTC. The whole variable domain, filled in from reference TRBV7-9 and TRBJ1-2, reads DTGVSQNPRHKITKRGQNVTFRCDPISEHNRLYWYRQTLGQGPEFLTYFQNEAQLEKSRLLSDRFSAERPKGSFSTLEIQRTEQGDSAMYLCASSTRTSGYTFGSGTRLTVV.

The chain joins TRBV24-1 to TRBJ1-5; D might be TRBD1 (5 bases). Germline V gene sequence: CDR1 KGHDR, CDR2 SFDVKD. CDR3 length equals 13 residues. The V gene lost 1 base and the J gene lost 9 bases, with 9 bases spanning the gap. CDR3 sequence (DNA): TGTGCCACCAGTGATTTTGGGGGACCGCCCCAGCATTTT. This sequence encodes CATSDFGGPPQHF.

A word on this clonotype: The junction departs from the called germline gene at one end, perhaps through a read error. The chain uses TRBV12-3 or TRBV12-4 and TRBJ2-5, with D perhaps TRBD2 (5 bases). CDR3 size: 12 residues. In DNA form, the CDR3 reads TGTGCCAGCGGTTTGAGGGAAGAGACCCAGTACTTC. It yields the protein CASGLREETQYF.

At least ten counts were recorded for this clonotype. The chain uses TRBV12-3 or TRBV12-4 and TRBJ2-7; D is uncertain. The length of the CDR3 is 14 residues. V lost 7 bases and J 1 base, leaving 14 bases between the germline ends. Here the CDR3 DNA reads TGTGCCAGCAAACGGGCAGCCCGATCCTACGAGCAGTACTTC. Translating it yields CASKRAARSYEQYF.

This clonotype was seen repeatedly, ten times or more. The chain couples TRBV7-9 to TRBJ1-1, with unresolved D. The CDR3 totals 15 residues. Between the trimmed V and J ends, which lost 5 bases and 6 bases, there was a span of 19 bases. The germline V gene encodes CDR1 SEHNR and CDR2 FQNEAQ (reference sequence). The CDR3 loop is CASSAGMRVSSEAFF. The CDR3 bases are TGTGCCAGCAGCGCCGGTATGAGGGTATCTTCTGAAGCTTTCTTT.

This clonotype showed up many times. The V and J genes are TRBV20-1 and TRBJ1-5; D perhaps matches TRBD1 (5 bases). The CDR3 consists of 16 residues. The germline V gene encodes CDR1 DFQATT and CDR2 SNEGSKA (reference sequence). V was pared by 0 bases and J by 0 bases, with 12 bases between. The CDR3 region is CSARDPWGDSNQPQHF. The CDR3 bases are TGCAGTGCTAGAGATCCGTGGGGGGATAGCAATCAGCCCCAGCATTTT.

In its sample, this clonotype was seen many times. This chain connects TRBV24-1 to TRBJ2-5, with a weak D call TRBD2 (6 bases). Germline assignment: CDR1 KGHDR and CDR2 SFDVKD. The germline V and J ends were trimmed by 4 bases and 2 bases, with 7 bases remaining between them. The CDR3 extends over 13 amino acids. CDR3 protein: CATSDGGQETQYF. CDR3 in DNA: TGTGCCACCAGTGACGGGGGTCAAGAGACCCAGTACTTC.